The 20 T cell receptor beta chains below were found in one sample sequenced in a study of blood T cell repertoires in COVID-19. Clones were sequenced by immunoSEQ multiplex PCR, and TCRdb holds only the in-frame ones, with some missing. The table includes around 87,000 clones, 89% detected once. Sequenced material: peripheral blood. The receptors were gathered from a man aged 50 or older with acute or convalescent COVID-19.

The chain recombines TRBV9 with TRBJ2-2; D perhaps matches TRBD1 (5 bases). CDR1 and CDR2 (germline): SGDLS, YYNGEE. V was pared by 1 base and J by 1 base, with 11 bases between. The CDR3 covers 16 residues. CDR3 coding DNA: TGTGCCAGCAGCGTATCCCCGCAGGGGAACACCGGGGAGCTGTTTTTT. Translating it yields CASSVSPQGNTGELFF.

CDR3 DNA: TGTGCCAGCAGCAGCAGGGCCCAAGAGACCCAGTACTTC. It specifies CASSSRAQETQYF. This chain links TRBV11-2 with TRBJ2-5; a possible D gene is TRBD1 (5 bases). V shed 5 bases and J shed 1 base, with 8 bases lying between them. Per the germline V gene, CDR1 is SGHAT and CDR2 is FQNNGV. This CDR3 is built from 13 residues. The full variable domain, in which reference TRBV11-2 and TRBJ2-5 provide the parts outside the CDR3, is EAGVAQSPRYKIIEKRQSVAFWCNPISGHATLYWYQQILGQGPKLLIQFQNNGVVDDSQLPKDRFSAERLKGVDSTLKIQPAKLEDSAVYLCASSSRAQETQYFGPGTRLLVL.

The V and J genes are TRBV5-4 and TRBJ1-2; D is uncertain. Germline V lookup: CDR1 SGHNT, CDR2 YYREEE (reference sequence). There are 14 residues in the CDR3. Trimming stripped 1 base from V and 7 bases from J, with 14 bases between. The CDR3 DNA reads as TGTGCCAGCAGCTTGATCGACGGGAGCGTTGGCTACACCTTC. This sequence encodes CASSLIDGSVGYTF.

The rearrangement joins TRBV11-3 to TRBJ2-2, with 8 bases fitting TRBD2. The V gene end was trimmed by 2 bases and the J gene end by 3 bases; junction bases not matched to a gene: 5. This CDR3 has 16 residues. Germline CDR1 SGHNT, CDR2 YENEEA. As DNA, the CDR3 is TGTGCCAGCAGCTTACGCGGGGGGCAGCACACCGGGGAGCTGTTTTTT. Translation: CASSLRGGQHTGELFF.

The J gene is TRBJ2-3, the V gene TRBV5-4; 8 positions match TRBD1. CDR1 is SGHNT, CDR2 YYREEE, per germline (reference sequence). The CDR3 is 16 residues long. J was trimmed by 0 bases and V by 4 bases; bases with no gene match: 7. DNA for the CDR3: TGTGCCAGCAGCCGGCCCCGACAGGGGAGCACAGATACGCAGTATTTT. It codes for CASSRPRQGSTDTQYF.

The J gene is TRBJ2-3, the V gene TRBV27; tentatively, D is TRBD1 (6 bases). Germline V CDR1 and CDR2: MNHEY, SMNVEV (reference sequence). V was cut by 2 bases and J by 6 bases, with 21 bases left in between. The CDR3 has 17 amino acids. CDR3 sequence: CASSLMSSRGDQDTQYF. CDR3 bases: TGTGCCAGCAGTTTAATGTCGTCCAGGGGCGATCAGGATACGCAGTATTTT.

The chain couples TRBV19 to TRBJ1-5; no clear D. V gave up 5 bases and J gave up 0 bases, with 11 bases separating them. CDR1 and CDR2 from the germline V gene are LNHDA and SQIVND (reference sequence). The CDR3 spans 15 residues. The CDR3 DNA reads TGTGCCAGTAGTTTGCGACACGGTAGCAATCAGCCCCAGCATTTT. It yields the protein CASSLRHGSNQPQHF.

The chain is built from TRBV18 and TRBJ1-4; possible D gene TRBD1, 6 bases. Germline CDR1 is KGHSH and CDR2 is LQKENI. V shed 2 bases and J shed 3 bases, with 10 bases lying between them. The CDR3 is made up of 15 amino acids. For the CDR3, the DNA is TGTGCCAGCTCACCAAGGGGGAGAGCTAATGAAAAACTGTTTTTT. Encoded protein: CASSPRGRANEKLFF. Variable domain in full (rest from reference TRBV18 and TRBJ1-4): NAGVMQNPRHLVRRRGQEARLRCSPMKGHSHVYWYRQLPEEGLKFMVYLQKENIIDESGMPKERFSAEFPKEGPSILRIQQVVRGDSAAYFCASSPRGRANEKLFFGSGTQLSVL.

The J gene is TRBJ1-4, the V gene TRBV28; 10 bases line up with TRBD1. The CDR3 is 15 amino acids. V shed 6 bases and J 3 bases; nucleotides not matched to a gene: 4. The germline CDR1 and CDR2 sequences are MDHEN and SYDVKM. CDR3 in DNA: TGTGCCAGCAGACCCGGGACAGGGGCTAATGAAAAACTGTTTTTT. It encodes CASRPGTGANEKLFF.

This chain connects TRBV7-3 to TRBJ2-3; 8 positions match TRBD2. Germline trimming cut 2 bases from V and 9 bases from J; bases unmatched to any gene: 10. The CDR3 consists of 15 residues. Germline lookup yields CDR1 SGHTA and CDR2 FQGTGA. CDR3 bases: TGTGCCAGCAGCTTATTCTCGGGGGGGCCTGGAACGCAGTATTTT. It is translated as CASSLFSGGPGTQYF.

The V call is TRBV11-2, the J call TRBJ2-1; 13 positions agree with TRBD2. Germline V gene data show CDR1 as SGHAT and CDR2 as FQNNGV. The junction had 4 bases not matched to a gene; V was cut back by 5 bases and J by 0 bases. The CDR3 sequence is 17 residues long. Here the CDR3 DNA reads TGTGCCAGCAGCCCCAGGACTAGCGGGGGCTCCTACAATGAGCAGTTCTTC. Translated: CASSPRTSGGSYNEQFF. The entire variable domain, with the rest obtained from reference TRBV11-2 and TRBJ2-1, is as follows: EAGVAQSPRYKIIEKRQSVAFWCNPISGHATLYWYQQILGQGPKLLIQFQNNGVVDDSQLPKDRFSAERLKGVDSTLKIQPAKLEDSAVYLCASSPRTSGGSYNEQFFGPGTRLTVL.

This chain uses TRBV10-1 with TRBJ1-3; 7 bases agree with TRBD1. Germline lookup yields CDR1 WNHNN and CDR2 SYGVQD (reference sequence). After removal of 5 bases from V and 0 bases from J, the junction contained 7 bases not matched to a gene. This CDR3 region has 16 residues. CDR3: CASSYGTANSGNTIYF. The CDR3 nucleotides read TGCGCCAGCAGTTATGGGACAGCCAACTCTGGAAACACCATATATTTT.

V and J are TRBV2 and TRBJ1-1; 7 bases agree with TRBD1. The CDR3 runs to 15 residues. Germline CDR1 SNHLY, CDR2 FYNNEI. Unmatched junction bases numbered 19, after V lost 7 bases and J lost 11 bases. The CDR3 DNA follows: TGTGCCAGCACCCTCGACAGGGCAGATGGGGTAAGGGCTTTCTTT. Its translation is CASTLDRADGVRAFF.

This chain uses TRBV5-8 with TRBJ2-5; possible D gene TRBD2, 6 bases. This CDR3 has 13 residues. Germline V CDR1 and CDR2: SGHTS, YDEGEE. Trimming removed 6 bases at V and 4 bases at J, with 13 bases between. The CDR3 nucleotides are TGTGCCAGCACCCGGGGGTGGGCAGAGACCCAGTACTTC. Amino acid sequence: CASTRGWAETQYF.

The CDR3 nucleotides read TGTGCCAGCAGTTACTCATCGGGGACAGCTGGAAACACCATATATTTT. Translated: CASSYSSGTAGNTIYF. The chain recombines TRBV6-5 with TRBJ1-3, with TRBD1 matching 7 bases. This CDR3 is built from 16 residues. Trimming removed 0 bases from V and 2 bases from J; junction bases left unmatched: 4. CDR1 and CDR2 from the germline V gene are MNHEY and SVGAGI.

This sequence joins TRBV28 and TRBJ1-4, with D possibly TRBD1 on 5 matching bases. The germline CDR1 and CDR2 sequences are MDHEN and SYDVKM. The germline V and J ends were trimmed by 8 bases and 7 bases, with 20 bases remaining between them. The CDR3 extends over 15 amino acids. The chain's CDR3 is CASPGGSGHAEKLFF. Here the CDR3 DNA reads TGTGCCAGCCCGGGGGGATCAGGACACGCTGAAAAACTGTTTTTT.

This chain uses TRBV2 with TRBJ1-5; 7 nucleotides align to TRBD1. Germline V gene sequence: CDR1 SNHLY, CDR2 FYNNEI. The CDR3 has 14 amino acids. Losses at the gene ends were 5 bases for V and 3 bases for J; bases not matched to a gene: 4. CDR3 protein: CASSLTGVNQPQHF. The CDR3 DNA is TGTGCCAGCAGTCTTACAGGGGTCAATCAGCCCCAGCATTTT.

The chain joins TRBV6-4 to TRBJ2-1; D perhaps matches TRBD2 (6 bases). CDR1 is MRHNA and CDR2 is SNTAGT in the germline V gene. CDR3 length: 13 residues. The V gene lost 4 bases and the J gene lost 9 bases, with 13 bases spanning the gap. The CDR3 DNA reads as TGTGCCAGCAGTGCCGGGGACTCCCGTGAGCAGTTCTTC. Protein product: CASSAGDSREQFF.

This rearrangement joins TRBV24-1 to TRBJ2-1; D is possibly TRBD2 (5 bases). This CDR3 comprises 13 residues. V lost 6 bases to trimming and J lost 7 bases, with 12 bases between them. CDR1 and CDR2 from the germline V gene are KGHDR and SFDVKD. The CDR3 sequence: CATSSAGKNEQFF. The CDR3 bases are TGTGCCACCAGTAGTGCCGGGAAGAATGAGCAGTTCTTC.

The J gene is TRBJ1-4, the V gene TRBV7-6; the match to TRBD1 covers 8 bases. V gave up 5 bases and J gave up 7 bases; unmatched junction bases: 12. This CDR3 region has 16 residues. The germline gives CDR1 SGHVS, CDR2 FNYEAQ. CDR3 amino acids: CASSPTKDRAAEKLFF. DNA for the CDR3: TGTGCCAGCAGCCCTACAAAGGACAGGGCGGCTGAAAAACTGTTTTTT.